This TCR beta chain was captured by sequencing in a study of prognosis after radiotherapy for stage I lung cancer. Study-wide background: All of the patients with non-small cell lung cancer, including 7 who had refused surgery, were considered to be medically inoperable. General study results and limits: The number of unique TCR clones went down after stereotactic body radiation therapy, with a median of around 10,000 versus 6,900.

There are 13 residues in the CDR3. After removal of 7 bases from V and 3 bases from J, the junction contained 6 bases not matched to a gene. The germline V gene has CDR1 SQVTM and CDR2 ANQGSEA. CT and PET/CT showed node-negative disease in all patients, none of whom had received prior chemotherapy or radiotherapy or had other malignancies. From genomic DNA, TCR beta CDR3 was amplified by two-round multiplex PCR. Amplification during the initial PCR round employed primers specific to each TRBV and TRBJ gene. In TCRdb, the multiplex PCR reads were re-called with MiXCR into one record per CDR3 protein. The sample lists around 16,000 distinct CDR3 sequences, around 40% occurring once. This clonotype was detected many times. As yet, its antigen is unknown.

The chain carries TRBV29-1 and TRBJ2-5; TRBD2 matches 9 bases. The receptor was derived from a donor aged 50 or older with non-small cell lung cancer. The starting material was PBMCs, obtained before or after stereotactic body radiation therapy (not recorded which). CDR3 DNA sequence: TGCAGCGCCCGAGCGGGGGGCGAAGAGACCCAGTACTTC. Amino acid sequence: CSARAGGEETQYF. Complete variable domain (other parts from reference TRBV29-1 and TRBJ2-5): SAVISQKPSRDICQRGTSLTIQCQVDSQVTMMFWYRQQPGQSLTLIATANQGSEATYESGFVIDKFPISRPNLTFSTLTVSNMSPEDSSIYLCSARAGGEETQYFGPGTRLLVL.